This T cell receptor (beta chain) was sequenced in a study of blood T cell repertoires in COVID-19. Study summary: COVID-19 samples collected from the United States, Italy and Spain covered acute and convalescent phases. T cells, B-cell-depleted T cells, or PBMCs provided the cDNA or gDNA that served as material.

Per the original methods: From reference gene primer amplification, estimates of nucleated cell counts were derived. TCRdb's table, derived via immunoSEQ multiplex PCR, lists solely in-frame clones and lacks some. V, J and clone size reflect that table, while D and trimming were determined from the DNA. The table lists about 220,000 clones, 80% of them singletons. The specimen was peripheral blood. The sequence came from a human donor in a cohort sampled during active COVID-19.

The CDR3 nucleotides read TGCGCCAGCAGTAGACTAGCAGGGGAGACCCAGTACTTC. It translates to CASSRLAGETQYF. This rearrangement joins TRBV5-1 to TRBJ2-5; 7 bases map to TRBD2. Germline CDR1 and CDR2: SGHRS and YFSETQ. CDR3 size: 13 residues. The V and J ends lost 5 bases and 5 bases, in that order; junction bases with no gene match: 6. Filled out from reference TRBV5-1 and TRBJ2-5, the complete variable domain reads KAGVTQTPRYLIKTRGQQVTLSCSPISGHRSVSWYQQTPGQGLQFLFEYFSETQRNKGNFPGRFSGRQFSNSRSEMNVSTLELGDSALYLCASSRLAGETQYFGPGTRLLVL.